This T cell receptor beta chain came from a study of T cell responses to AZD1222 COVID-19 vaccine (dated by TCRdb to about 2021). Regarding the study in general: Because spike-specific TCR depth and breadth did not differ between the two schedules, AZD1222 recipients who got a second dose at roughly 4 weeks were pooled with those who got a second dose at roughly 12 weeks. A total of about 230 trial participants underwent TCR sequencing, of whom 207 received two doses of AZD1222 and some 26 received two doses of the MenACWY control vaccine. Trial participants were enrolled into age subgroups of 18-55, 56-69 and 70-plus years, which contained about 160, 30 and 59 TCR-sequenced participants, respectively. General study outcomes and caveats: A significant rise in spike-specific TCR breadth and depth was observed after two AZD1222 doses relative to day 0 and relative to MenACWY recipients. Participants were mostly white British and included more females than males, and it was suggested by the authors that clonal diversity may have been underestimated. CD4 TCRs associated with the vaccine covered the entire spike protein, and the dominant responses were in regions 160-218 and 743-854. The 56-69-year group was small, and its depth increase did not reach significance, likely because of low power. Only five to seven AZD1222 recipients were SARS-CoV-2 seropositive at baseline, limiting conclusions about previously exposed vaccinees. Nearly half of unique spike-specific TCRs reportedly recognized epitopes outside regions mutated in the B.1.351 and B.1.1.7 variants. No day 14 peak-response samples were available, so repertoires were characterized only after the peak T cell response.

Read against the paper, the sample's time point label means: baseline before first vaccination. Samples from vaccinated people were obtained from the UK trials COV001 and COV002, which included a single-blind randomized controlled phase 2/3 trial of AZD1222 (ChAdOx1 nCoV-19) in healthy adults. For TCRbeta chain sequencing, PBMC samples were collected from trial participants at day 0 and at day 28 after the second dose. The cysteine opens and the phenylalanine closes a CDR3 of 14 amino acids. Kept here is only the CDR3 DNA, which spans 42 bases and is read in frame from base 1. CDR1 SEHNR and CDR2 FQNEAQ were looked up in the germline V gene (reference sequence). V sheds 6 bases and J sheds 2 bases, leaving 14 bases between their ends. The CDR3 regions of human TCRbeta chains were analyzed by immunosequencing. The original methods were these. Repertoire TCRs were checked for matches against a reference library of SARS-CoV-2-specific TCRs that had been generated using the MIRA antigen-specificity platform. Breadth meant the fraction of unique TCRs that were SARS-CoV-2-associated, whereas depth meant the fraction of total T cells that were SARS-CoV-2-associated. Using the MIRA data, each spike-specific TCR was mapped to the spike region that the TCR reacts to and placed in a CD4 or CD8 class. Log10-transformed breadth and depth values were compared by one-way ANOVA with Sidak's multiple comparisons tests. Drawn from immuneACCESS, this table holds only the in-frame rearrangements with V and J called that TCRdb kept. Clones are partly lost; checked studies trace under half to an unresolved V gene and leave the rest unexplained. That table furnishes V, J and clone size, whereas the DNA furnished D and trimming. The sample has about 72,000 clones on record, around 87% of them singletons. The leading ten clones occupy under 30% of the sample.

With regard to this clone: Its antigen has not been determined. No quality values exist for individual bases; no much larger clone is one base distant.

The V and J genes are TRBV7-9 and TRBJ2-7; the D gene assignment is ambiguous. This TCR came from an adult in good health. The source material was peripheral blood, sampled on day 0 of AZD1222 vaccination. In nucleotide form, the sequence is TGTGCCAGCAGAACTACCGGGCCCACCTACGAGCAGTACTTC. Its protein is CASRTTGPTYEQYF. When the CDR3 is completed using the reference TRBV7-9 and TRBJ2-7 genes on either side, the full variable domain is DTGVSQNPRHKITKRGQNVTFRCDPISEHNRLYWYRQTLGQGPEFLTYFQNEAQLEKSRLLSDRFSAERPKGSFSTLEIQRTEQGDSAMYLCASRTTGPTYEQYFGPGTRLTVT.